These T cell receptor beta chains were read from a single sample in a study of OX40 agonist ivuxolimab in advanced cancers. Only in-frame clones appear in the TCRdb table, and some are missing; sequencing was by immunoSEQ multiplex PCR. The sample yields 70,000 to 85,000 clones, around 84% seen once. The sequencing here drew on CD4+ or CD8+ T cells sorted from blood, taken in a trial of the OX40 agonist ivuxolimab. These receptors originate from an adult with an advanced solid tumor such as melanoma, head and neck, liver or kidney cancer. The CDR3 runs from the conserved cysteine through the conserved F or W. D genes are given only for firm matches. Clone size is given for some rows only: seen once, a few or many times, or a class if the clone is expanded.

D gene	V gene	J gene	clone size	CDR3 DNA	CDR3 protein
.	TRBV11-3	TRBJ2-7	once	TGTGCCAGCAGCTTACAGGACAGTGCCGAGCAGTACTTC	CASSLQDSAEQYF
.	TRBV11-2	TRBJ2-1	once	TGTGCCAGCAGCTTTCTGCAACACGTATACAATGAGCAGTTCTTC	CASSFLQHVYNEQFF
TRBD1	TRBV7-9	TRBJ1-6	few	TGTGCCAGCACCTCGGGGGACAGGGTCTATAATTCACCCCTCCACTTT	CASTSGDRVYNSPLHF
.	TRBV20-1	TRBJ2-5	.	TGCAGTGCTAGCGGTCAAGAGACCCAGTACTTC	CSASGQETQYF
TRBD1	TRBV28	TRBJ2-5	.	TGTGCCAGCCAGAGACAGGGTATAGAGACCCAGTACTTC	CASQRQGIETQYF
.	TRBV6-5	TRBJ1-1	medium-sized	TGTGCCAGCCGTATTGCGTCGGGCACTGAAGCTTTCTTT	CASRIASGTEAFF
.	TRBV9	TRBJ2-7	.	TGTGCCAGCAGCGTCGCGGGGAAACAGGCGGCGGGTTACGAGCAGTACTTC	CASSVAGKQAAGYEQYF
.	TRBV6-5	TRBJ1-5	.	TGTGCCAGCAGTTACTCTAACAGTCCTCGGGAGGCCCAGCATTTT	CASSYSNSPREAQHF
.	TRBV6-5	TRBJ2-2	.	TGTGCCAGCAGTTCCACCGTCAAGGCTACCGGGGAGCTGTTTTTT	CASSSTVKATGELFF
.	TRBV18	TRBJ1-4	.	TGTGCCAGCTCACCACAAGAGGAGGGCGGAAAACTGTTTTTT	CASSPQEEGGKLFF
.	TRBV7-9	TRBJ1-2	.	TGTGCCAGCAGCCCTCAGACGGAACGCTACTATGGCTACACCTTC	CASSPQTERYYGYTF
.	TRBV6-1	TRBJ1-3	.	TGTGCCAGCAGTGAAGTAAGCTCTGGAAACACCATATATTTT	CASSEVSSGNTIYF
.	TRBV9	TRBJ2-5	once	TGTGCCAGCAGCGTATCGGGCAAGGGGACCCAGTACTTC	CASSVSGKGTQYF
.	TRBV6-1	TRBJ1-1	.	TGTGCCAGCAGCCCAAGGACGGCTGAAGCTTTCTTT	CASSPRTAEAFF
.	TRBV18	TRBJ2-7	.	TGTGCCAGCTCAGTCAGGGCAGGACGACTCCCCTACGAGCAGTACTTC	CASSVRAGRLPYEQYF
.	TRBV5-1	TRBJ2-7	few	TGCGCCAGCAGCTTGGGGGCAGGGTCCTACGAGCAGTACTTC	CASSLGAGSYEQYF
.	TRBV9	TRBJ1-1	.	TGTGCCAGCAGCGTCCTACAGGGAGGCTCTGAAGCTTTCTTT	CASSVLQGGSEAFF
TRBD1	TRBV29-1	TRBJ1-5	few	TGCAGCGTTGAGACAGGGCAGCCAGTCAATCAGCCCCAGCATTTT	CSVETGQPVNQPQHF
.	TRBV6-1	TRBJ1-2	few	TGTGCCAGCAGTGCCGGTTATGGCTACACCTTC	CASSAGYGYTF